This is a list of T cell receptor beta chains from one sample in a study of OX40 agonist ivuxolimab in advanced cancers. The method was immunoSEQ multiplex PCR; TCRdb's version includes in-frame clones alone and lacks a portion of them. The sample has under 100,000 clones, around 92% seen once. Sequenced material: CD4+ or CD8+ T cells sorted from blood, taken in a trial of the OX40 agonist ivuxolimab. The receptors shown here come from an adult with an advanced solid tumor such as melanoma, head and neck, liver or kidney cancer. The CDR3 runs from the conserved cysteine through the conserved F or W. The D gene is left open where the match is weak. Part of the rows lack a size; the others show once, few, many or a class for expanded clones.

J gene	D gene	clone size	V gene	CDR3 length	CDR3 DNA	CDR3 protein
TRBJ2-7	TRBD2	-	TRBV7-9	14	TGTGCCAGCGCAGGTGGCGGGGGGGCCTACGAGCAGTACTTC	CASAGGGGAYEQYF
TRBJ2-7	-	-	TRBV5-1	12	TGCGCCAGCAGCTTGTGGTCTGACGAGCAGTACTTC	CASSLWSDEQYF
TRBJ1-5	TRBD1	-	TRBV12-5	17	TGTGCTAGTGGTTTGAACAGGGGCGAATATAGCAATCAGCCCCAGCATTTT	CASGLNRGEYSNQPQHF
TRBJ2-7	TRBD2	-	TRBV19	14	TGTGCCAGTAGTATTCAGCGGGGGGACTACGAGCAGTACTTC	CASSIQRGDYEQYF
TRBJ1-2	-	-	TRBV5-1	13	TGCGCCAGCAGCTTGGGCAGGGGCTATGGCTACACCTTC	CASSLGRGYGYTF
TRBJ1-2	-	-	TRBV9	14	TGTGCCAGCAGCGTAGCGAACAGTGACTATGGCTACACCTTC	CASSVANSDYGYTF
TRBJ1-2	TRBD1	-	TRBV9	15	TGTGCCAGCAGCATCTCCGGGACAGGGGACTATGGCTACACCTTC	CASSISGTGDYGYTF
TRBJ2-5	-	-	TRBV2	14	TGTGCCAGCACCCTTCGGGTGGAGAGTGAGACCCAGTACTTC	CASTLRVESETQYF
TRBJ1-5	-	-	TRBV19	14	TGTGCCAGTACGTGGGGTATTATGGATCAGCCCCAGCATTTT	CASTWGIMDQPQHF
TRBJ2-4	-	-	TRBV21-1	17	TGTGCCAGCAGCGAACGCCTGTTTGGGGCGGCCAAAAACATTCAGTACTTC	CASSERLFGAAKNIQYF
TRBJ2-1	TRBD2	-	TRBV6-4	16	TGTGCCAGCAGCGGGACCGGGACTAGCGGATACAATGAGCAGTTCTTC	CASSGTGTSGYNEQFF
TRBJ1-2	TRBD1	-	TRBV19	16	TGTGCCAGTAGTACTCTGCCGGGACAGGGTACCTATGGCTACACCTTC	CASSTLPGQGTYGYTF
TRBJ2-3	-	-	TRBV11-2	15	TGTGCCAGCAGCCGAAATCGGGGGGCGGGAGATACGCAGTATTTT	CASSRNRGAGDTQYF
TRBJ1-2	-	few	TRBV7-6	15	TGTGCCAGCAGCCCACACGTCGGGACGGCTGAAGGCTACACCTTC	CASSPHVGTAEGYTF
TRBJ1-4	-	-	TRBV27	13	TGTGCCAGCAGCTACGGGGGGAATGAAAAACTGTTTTTT	CASSYGGNEKLFF
TRBJ1-2	TRBD1	-	TRBV29-1	13	TGCAGCGTTGACAACTCGGACAGGGAAGGCTACACCTTC	CSVDNSDREGYTF
TRBJ2-7	-	-	TRBV7-9	13	TGTGCCAGCAGCCCCCCCTTGTTCTACGAGCAGTACTTC	CASSPPLFYEQYF
TRBJ1-5	-	once	TRBV5-1	15	TGCGCCAGCAGCTTGCAGCAGGGCAGATGGCAGCCCCAGCATTTT	CASSLQQGRWQPQHF
TRBJ2-1	-	-	TRBV5-6	12	TGTGCCAGCAGCTGGACAGTCAATGAGCAGTTCTTC	CASSWTVNEQFF
TRBJ2-7	-	few	TRBV10-1	15	TGCGCCAGCAGTGAGTCGAAGGGCAGGGCTTACGAGCAGTACTTC	CASSESKGRAYEQYF
TRBJ2-5	-	-	TRBV7-9	14	TGTGCCAGCAGGCTTTCTCAGCTGGAAGAGACCCAGTACTTC	CASRLSQLEETQYF
TRBJ2-3	-	-	TRBV4-1	15	TGCGCCAGCAGCGAAGGGCAGGGGTACACAGATACGCAGTATTTT	CASSEGQGYTDTQYF
TRBJ2-7	TRBD2	-	TRBV15	16	TGTGCCACCAGCAGAGATCGACTAGCGGGCACCTACGAGCAGTACTTC	CATSRDRLAGTYEQYF
TRBJ2-7	TRBD1	-	TRBV7-2	15	TGTGCCAGCAGGTCGGGACAGTTTAGCTCCTACGAGCAGTACTTC	CASRSGQFSSYEQYF
TRBJ1-1	-	-	TRBV7-7	13	TGTGCTAGCAGCTCCGGGGTGAACACTGAAGCTTTCTTT	CASSSGVNTEAFF
TRBJ2-7	-	-	TRBV6-5	15	TGTGCCAGCAGTTACTCGGGCTCCGCCTCCTACGAGCAGTACTTC	CASSYSGSASYEQYF
TRBJ2-3	-	-	TRBV6-6	14	TGTGCCAGCAGTTACGGGGGTGAGACAGATACGCAGTATTTT	CASSYGGETDTQYF
TRBJ2-3	-	-	TRBV9	14	TGTGCCAGCAGCTCCGGGCCCGAGGGAAATACGCAGTATTTT	CASSSGPEGNTQYF
TRBJ2-3	TRBD2	few	TRBV27	16	TGTGCCAGCAGTTTATCGAATGCGGGGGGCACAGATACGCAGTATTTT	CASSLSNAGGTDTQYF